This T cell receptor (beta chain) emerged from a study of cytomegalovirus exposure and HLA in healthy donors. About the research overall: The same platform used for the 600 to 750 first-cohort repertoires was also used for the roughly 130 validation repertoires, as a later analysis reported. Study outcomes and limitations: The tendency of first-cohort TCR clusters to co-occur in the roughly 130 validation repertoires emerged from a later analysis. Cytomegalovirus status was reportedly diagnosed by the classifier with high specificity and sensitivity.

Looked up from germline, CDR1 is SGHVS and CDR2 is FQNEAQ. V shed 5 bases and J shed 6 bases, with 17 bases lying between them. This CDR3 is built from 15 residues. As regards this clone: Antigen: not known.

This table comes from immunoSEQ multiplex PCR, and its TCRdb copy is limited to in-frame clones, with some not included. The sample has approximately 220,000 clones; 75% to 95% are singletons. This sequence joins TRBV7-8 and TRBJ2-4, with a possible D match to TRBD1 (6 bases). Sequencing was carried out using PBMCs. The origin of this receptor is a woman aged 18-29 years in good health and CMV-seronegative. For the CDR3, the DNA is TGTGCCAGCAGCACAGAGGCAGGGGCCGGAAACATTCAGTACTTC. It is translated as CASSTEAGAGNIQYF. The whole variable domain, remainder taken from reference TRBV7-8 and TRBJ2-4, is GAGVSQSPRYKVAKRGQDVALRCDPISGHVSLFWYQQALGQGPEFLTYFQNEAQLDKSGLPSDRFFAERPEGSVSTLKIQRTQQEDSAVYLCASSTEAGAGNIQYFGAGTRLSVL.